This T cell receptor beta chain was captured by sequencing in a study of graft-versus-host responses after intestinal transplantation. Study-wide context: Recipients received multivisceral, liver-intestinal, or isolated intestinal transplants.

Turning to this clone: The target antigen is unknown.

The germline V and J ends were trimmed by 3 bases and 0 bases, with 5 bases remaining between them. The CDR3 length is 13 residues. Per germline, CDR1 MNHEY and CDR2 SMNVEV (reference sequence). The table came from immunoSEQ multiplex PCR; TCRdb's copy has only in-frame clones and leaves some out. This table has some 110,000 clones, 85% to 95% appearing once. The starting material was unstimulated CD8+ T cells sorted from spleen or lymph node cells, obtained before transplant. The source of this sequence is a human donor who was the organ donor for an intestinal transplant. The chain combines TRBV27 with TRBJ1-2; D is uncertain. This CDR3 reads CASSFTANYGYTF. The CDR3 nucleotides are TGTGCCAGCAGTTTCACCGCTAACTATGGCTACACCTTC.